This TCR beta chain stems from a study of CD8 T cells in Susac syndrome (dated by TCRdb to the late 2010s). For context, the study as a whole: The study used repertoire sequencing to test whether antigen drove CD8+ T cell activation and differentiation in Susac syndrome.

Peripheral blood CD8+ and CD4+ T cells from healthy donors, Susac syndrome patients and multiple sclerosis patients were profiled by high-throughput TCR beta sequencing. Multiple sclerosis controls were treatment-naive patients with stable or active relapsing-remitting disease fulfilling revised McDonald criteria. CD8+ TEMRA cells were enriched by FACS, while bulk CD8+ and CD4+ T cells were purified by magnetic negative isolation. Blood was drawn into EDTA tubes, processed within 24 hours, and PBMCs were isolated by density gradient centrifugation. PBMCs destined for TCR sequencing were cryopreserved in liquid nitrogen and later thawed in a 37 °C water bath. The sorted or isolated CD4+, CD8+ and CD8+ TEMRA cells had a purity of 90% or higher. Study-wide conclusions, independent of this receptor: The number of individuals in the TCR sequencing and HLA analysis was recognized as being relatively small.

In the case of this clonotype: It lacks a known antigen. No much larger clone is present one base from it, and per-base qualities are unavailable.

RNA was extracted using the RNeasy kit, and roughly 0.5 to 1 ug of the RNA was reverse transcribed with random hexamers. The immunoSEQ multiplex PCR assay, which covers 54 Vbeta and 13 Jbeta segments, was used to amplify TCR beta CDR3 regions. To correct PCR amplification bias, a synthetic template baseline was used for both primer optimization and computational correction. In the original analysis: Only productive sequences were kept, with reads annotated to V, D and J genes according to IMGT and analyzed in immunoSEQ Analyzer. Clonality was computed as one minus Shannon entropy normalized by log2 of the number of productive unique sequences. For each patient and control, public and private clones were evaluated among the 100 most prevalent clones. Clones were defined as Susac-specific if absent from the healthy and MS cohorts, from 900 to 1,300 published viral clones and from other ImmuneACCESS disease sequences. TCRdb trimmed the raw reads at Q25, called clones with MiXCR and kept productive beta chains. Each record represents a unique CDR3 protein, reported with the most common genes and DNA among its rows. The V and J calls reflect TCRdb's pipeline rather than the authors' work. In this sample the table shows 120,000 to 150,000 distinct CDR3 sequences, around 96% of which occur a single time. The top ten hold over 0.09% of the sample.

Relative to germline, V is 6 bases shorter and J is 0 bases shorter, with 8 bases between their ends. The germline V gene provides CDR1 SQVTM and CDR2 ANQGSEA. The CDR3 contains 12 residues, cysteine and phenylalanine counted. Only the CDR3 region is kept as DNA, spanning 36 bases read in frame from base 1. The specimen was CD4+ T cells from PBMCs. This sequence originates from a human donor with multiple sclerosis. This chain joins TRBV29-1 to TRBJ1-1; the D gene lacks a confident call. This receptor has the CDR3 CSVQRMNTEAFF. The DNA sequence reads TGCAGCGTACAGAGAATGAACACTGAAGCTTTCTTT.